The TCR beta chain described here comes from a study of T cells and Merkel cell carcinoma outcomes. Per germline, CDR1 SGHNT and CDR2 YYREEE (reference sequence). CDR3 length equals 15 residues. Trimming at V came to 3 bases and at J to 6 bases, leaving 9 bases not matched to a gene. Sequenced by immunoSEQ multiplex PCR; TCRdb stores in-frame clones only, minus some. The sample lists more than 6,000 clones, less than 95% occurring once. This TCR derives from a human donor with Merkel cell carcinoma. V gene TRBV5-4 combines with J gene TRBJ2-3; TRBD2 matches at 8 bases. Source material: tumor tissue from Merkel cell carcinoma. The CDR3 nucleotides are TGTGCCAGCAGCTCAAGGACTAGCCCAACCGATACGCAGTATTTT. Amino acid sequence: CASSSRTSPTDTQYF.